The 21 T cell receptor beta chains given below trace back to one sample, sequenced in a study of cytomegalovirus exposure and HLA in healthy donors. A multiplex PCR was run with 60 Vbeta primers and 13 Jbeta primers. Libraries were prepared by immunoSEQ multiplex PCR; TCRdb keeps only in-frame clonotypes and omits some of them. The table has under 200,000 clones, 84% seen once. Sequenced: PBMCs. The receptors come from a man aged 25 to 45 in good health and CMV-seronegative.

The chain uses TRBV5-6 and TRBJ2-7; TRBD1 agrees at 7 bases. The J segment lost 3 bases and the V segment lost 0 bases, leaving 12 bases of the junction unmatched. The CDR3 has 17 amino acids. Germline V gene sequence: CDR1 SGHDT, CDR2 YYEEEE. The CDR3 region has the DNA TGTGCCAGCAGCTTGGCAGACAGGGACACCTATATCTACGAGCAGTACTTC. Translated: CASSLADRDTYIYEQYF.

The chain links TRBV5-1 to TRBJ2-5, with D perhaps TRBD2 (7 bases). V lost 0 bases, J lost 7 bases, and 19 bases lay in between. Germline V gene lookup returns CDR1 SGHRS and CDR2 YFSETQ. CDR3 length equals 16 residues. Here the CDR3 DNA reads TGCGCCAGCAGCTTGGCGGCGGGGGCCACCATGGGGACCCAGTACTTC. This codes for CASSLAAGATMGTQYF.

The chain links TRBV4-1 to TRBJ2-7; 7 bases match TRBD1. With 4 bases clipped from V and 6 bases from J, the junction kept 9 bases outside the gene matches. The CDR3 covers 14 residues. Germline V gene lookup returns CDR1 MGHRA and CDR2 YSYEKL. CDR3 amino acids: CASSPKHRGFEQYF. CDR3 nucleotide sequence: TGCGCCAGCAGCCCAAAACACAGGGGCTTCGAGCAGTACTTC.

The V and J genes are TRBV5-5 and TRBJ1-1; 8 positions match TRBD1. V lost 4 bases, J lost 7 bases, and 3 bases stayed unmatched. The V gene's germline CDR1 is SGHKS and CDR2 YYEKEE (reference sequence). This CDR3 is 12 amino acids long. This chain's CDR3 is CASSPDRVEAFF. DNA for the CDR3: TGTGCCAGCAGCCCGGACAGGGTTGAAGCTTTCTTT.

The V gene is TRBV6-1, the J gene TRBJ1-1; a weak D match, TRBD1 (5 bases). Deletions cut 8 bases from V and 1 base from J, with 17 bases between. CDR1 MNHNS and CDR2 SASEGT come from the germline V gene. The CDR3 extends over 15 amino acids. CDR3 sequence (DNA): TGTGCCAGCTACCTGGACAAGGCCCCGAACACTGAAGCTTTCTTT. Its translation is CASYLDKAPNTEAFF.

Written as DNA, the CDR3 is TGTGCCAGCTCACCAATTGCGGCCGGACAGGGGAGTCCGCCCCAGCATTTT. It translates to CASSPIAAGQGSPPQHF. This chain connects TRBV18 to TRBJ1-5; 9 nucleotides align to TRBD1. The CDR3 runs to 17 residues. The germline CDR1 and CDR2 sequences are KGHSH and LQKENI. V dropped 2 bases and J dropped 9; count of bases not matched to a gene: 14.

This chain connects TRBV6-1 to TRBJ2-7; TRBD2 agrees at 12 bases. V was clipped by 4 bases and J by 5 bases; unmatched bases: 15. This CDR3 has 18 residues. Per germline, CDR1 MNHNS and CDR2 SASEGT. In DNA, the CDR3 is TGTGCCAGCAGTGCTTCCACCATAAGACTAGCGGGAGCCCACGAGCAGTACTTC. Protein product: CASSASTIRLAGAHEQYF.

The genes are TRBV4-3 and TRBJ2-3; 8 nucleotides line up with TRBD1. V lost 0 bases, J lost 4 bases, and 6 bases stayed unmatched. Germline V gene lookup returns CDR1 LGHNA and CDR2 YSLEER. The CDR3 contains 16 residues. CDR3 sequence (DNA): TGCGCCAGCAGCCAAGATGGAGGCAGGGGGCCAGATACGCAGTATTTT. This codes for CASSQDGGRGPDTQYF.

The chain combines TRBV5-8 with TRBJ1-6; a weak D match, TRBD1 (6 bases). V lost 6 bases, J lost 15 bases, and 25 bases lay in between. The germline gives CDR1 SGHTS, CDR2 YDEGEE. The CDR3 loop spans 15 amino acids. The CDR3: CASTSIRGRIGGLHF. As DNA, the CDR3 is TGTGCCAGCACATCGATCAGGGGTCGTATTGGCGGCCTCCACTTT.

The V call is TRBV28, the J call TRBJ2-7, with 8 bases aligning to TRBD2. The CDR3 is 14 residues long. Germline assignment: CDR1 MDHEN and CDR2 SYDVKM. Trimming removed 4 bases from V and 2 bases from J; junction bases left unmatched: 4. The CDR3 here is CASSYERGPYEQYF. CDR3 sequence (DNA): TGTGCCAGCAGTTATGAGCGGGGGCCCTACGAGCAGTACTTC. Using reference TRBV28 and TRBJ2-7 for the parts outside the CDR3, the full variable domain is DVKVTQSSRYLVKRTGEKVFLECVQDMDHENMFWYRQDPGLGLRLIYFSYDVKMKEKGDIPEGYSVSREKKERFSLILESASTNQTSMYLCASSYERGPYEQYFGPGTRLTVT.

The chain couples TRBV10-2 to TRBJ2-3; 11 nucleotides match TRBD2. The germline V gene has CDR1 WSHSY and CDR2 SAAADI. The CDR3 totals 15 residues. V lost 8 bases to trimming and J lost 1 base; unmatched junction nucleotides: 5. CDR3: CASVPGLAGTDTQYF. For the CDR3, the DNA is TGCGCCAGCGTTCCGGGACTAGCGGGCACAGATACGCAGTATTTT.

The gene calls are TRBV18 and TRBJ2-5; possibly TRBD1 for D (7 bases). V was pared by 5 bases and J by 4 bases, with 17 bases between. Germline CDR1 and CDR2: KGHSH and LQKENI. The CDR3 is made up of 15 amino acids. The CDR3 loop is CASSYRQGGGETQYF. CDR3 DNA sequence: TGTGCCAGCTCATATAGACAGGGAGGAGGAGAGACCCAGTACTTC.

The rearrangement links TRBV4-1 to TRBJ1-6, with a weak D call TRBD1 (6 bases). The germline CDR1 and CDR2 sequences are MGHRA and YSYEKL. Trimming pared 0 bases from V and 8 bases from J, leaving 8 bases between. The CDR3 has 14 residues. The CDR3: CASSQDWTDSPLHF. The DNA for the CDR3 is TGCGCCAGCAGCCAAGATTGGACAGATTCACCCCTCCACTTT.

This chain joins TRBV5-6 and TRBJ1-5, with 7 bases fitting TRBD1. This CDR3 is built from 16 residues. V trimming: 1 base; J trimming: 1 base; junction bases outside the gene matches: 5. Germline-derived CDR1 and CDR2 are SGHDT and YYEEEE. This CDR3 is CASSLMKGQSNQPQHF. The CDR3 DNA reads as TGTGCCAGCAGCTTGATGAAGGGACAGAGCAATCAGCCCCAGCATTTT.

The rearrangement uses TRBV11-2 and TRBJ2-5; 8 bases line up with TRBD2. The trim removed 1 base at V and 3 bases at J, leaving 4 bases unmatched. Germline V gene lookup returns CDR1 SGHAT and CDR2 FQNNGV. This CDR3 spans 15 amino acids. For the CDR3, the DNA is TGTGCCAGCAGCTTAGTGACTAGCGATAAAGAGACCCAGTACTTC. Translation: CASSLVTSDKETQYF.

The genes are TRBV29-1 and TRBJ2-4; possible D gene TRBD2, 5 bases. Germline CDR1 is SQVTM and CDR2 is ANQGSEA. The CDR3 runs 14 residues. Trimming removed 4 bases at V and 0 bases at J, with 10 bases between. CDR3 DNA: TGCAGCGTTGCGATGGACTTAGCCAAAAACATTCAGTACTTC. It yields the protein CSVAMDLAKNIQYF.

The CDR3 reads CASSSLGARSYEQYF. In DNA, the CDR3 is TGTGCCAGCAGTTCCCTAGGGGCCCGTTCCTACGAGCAGTACTTC. The chain joins TRBV27 to TRBJ2-7; TRBD1 might be the D (5 bases). CDR3 size: 15 residues. CDR1 and CDR2 (germline): MNHEY, SMNVEV (reference sequence). V was cut by 4 bases and J by 1 base, with 14 bases left in between.

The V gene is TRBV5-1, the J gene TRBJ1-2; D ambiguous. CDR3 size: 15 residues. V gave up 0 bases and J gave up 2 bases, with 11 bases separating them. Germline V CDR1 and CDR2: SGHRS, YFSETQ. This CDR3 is CASSLAAAANYGYTF. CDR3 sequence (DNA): TGCGCCAGCAGCTTGGCCGCCGCGGCCAACTATGGCTACACCTTC.

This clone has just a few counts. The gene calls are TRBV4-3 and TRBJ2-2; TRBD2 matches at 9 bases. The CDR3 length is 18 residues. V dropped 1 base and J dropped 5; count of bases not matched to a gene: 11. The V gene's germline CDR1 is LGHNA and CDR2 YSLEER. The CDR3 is CASSQGLGLAGSTGELFF. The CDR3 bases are TGCGCCAGCAGCCAAGGGCTCGGTCTAGCGGGAAGTACCGGGGAGCTGTTTTTT.

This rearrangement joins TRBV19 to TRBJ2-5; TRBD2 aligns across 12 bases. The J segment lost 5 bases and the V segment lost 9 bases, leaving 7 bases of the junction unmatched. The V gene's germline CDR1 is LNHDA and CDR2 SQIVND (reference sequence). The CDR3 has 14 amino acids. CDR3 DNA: TGTGCCAGCCGCGGACTAGCGGGACAGGAGACCCAGTACTTC. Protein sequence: CASRGLAGQETQYF.

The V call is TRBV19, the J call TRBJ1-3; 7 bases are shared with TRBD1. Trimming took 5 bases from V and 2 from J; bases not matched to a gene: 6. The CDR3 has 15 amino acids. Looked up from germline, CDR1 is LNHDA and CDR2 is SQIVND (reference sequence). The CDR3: CASSPTGMAGNTIYF. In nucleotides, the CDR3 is TGTGCCAGTAGTCCGACAGGGATGGCTGGAAACACCATATATTTT.